What follows describes a single T cell receptor beta chain. This entry belongs to a study of spatial heterogeneity in lung cancer. The overall study: At a median of roughly 26 months after resection, follow-up PBMC samples were sequenced when available.

Time point denoted: blood at routine non-recurrence follow-up after resection. Whole RNA was taken from tumor, nontumor lung or frozen PBMC; it was then sequenced unsorted. The V end was cut by 2 bases, the J end by 2 bases, with 17 bases between. This CDR3 comprises 17 residues. Per germline, CDR1 PRHDT and CDR2 FYEKMQ (reference sequence). TCR cDNA molecules were tagged individually, and each one carried a unique molecular identifier. One entry per CDR3 protein results from TCRdb running MiXCR on the 5' RACE reads. The table has more than 40,000 distinct CDR3 sequences, 22% seen once. Sample: PBMCs, taken at follow-up. The V gene is TRBV13, the J gene TRBJ2-3; D gene uncertain. This sequence was found in a female donor with early-stage non-small cell lung cancer. CDR3 in DNA: TGTGCCAGCAGCTTACGCTTCAAGGGCGTACCCACAGATACGCAGTATTTT. Protein sequence: CASSLRFKGVPTDTQYF.